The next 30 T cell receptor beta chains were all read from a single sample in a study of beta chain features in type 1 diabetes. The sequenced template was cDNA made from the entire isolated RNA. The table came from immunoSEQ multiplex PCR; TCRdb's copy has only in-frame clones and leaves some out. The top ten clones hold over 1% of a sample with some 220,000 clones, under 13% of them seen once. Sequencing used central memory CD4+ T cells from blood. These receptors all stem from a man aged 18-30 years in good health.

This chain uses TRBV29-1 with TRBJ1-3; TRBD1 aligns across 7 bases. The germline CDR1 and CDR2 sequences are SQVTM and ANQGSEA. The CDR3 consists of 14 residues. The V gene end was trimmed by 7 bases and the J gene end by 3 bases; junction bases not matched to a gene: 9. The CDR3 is CSAAIGGNGNTIYF. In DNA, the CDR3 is TGCAGCGCCGCTATAGGGGGCAATGGAAACACCATATATTTT. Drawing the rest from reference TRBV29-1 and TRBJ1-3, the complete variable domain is SAVISQKPSRDICQRGTSLTIQCQVDSQVTMMFWYRQQPGQSLTLIATANQGSEATYESGFVIDKFPISRPNLTFSTLTVSNMSPEDSSIYLCSAAIGGNGNTIYFGEGSWLTVV.

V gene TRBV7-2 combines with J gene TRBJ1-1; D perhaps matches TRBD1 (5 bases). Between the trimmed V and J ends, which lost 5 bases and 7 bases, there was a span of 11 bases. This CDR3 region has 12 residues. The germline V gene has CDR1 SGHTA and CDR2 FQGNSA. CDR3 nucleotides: TGTGCCAGCAGCCTCTGGGGGGGTGAAGCTTTCTTT. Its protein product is CASSLWGGEAFF.

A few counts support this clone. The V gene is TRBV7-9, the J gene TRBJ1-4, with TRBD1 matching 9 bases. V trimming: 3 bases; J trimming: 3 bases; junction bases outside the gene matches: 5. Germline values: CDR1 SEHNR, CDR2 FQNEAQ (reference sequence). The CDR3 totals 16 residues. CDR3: CASSLLDRGANEKLFF. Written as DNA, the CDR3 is TGTGCCAGCAGCTTGCTCGACAGGGGGGCTAATGAAAAACTGTTTTTT. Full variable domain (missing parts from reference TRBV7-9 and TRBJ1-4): DTGVSQNPRHKITKRGQNVTFRCDPISEHNRLYWYRQTLGQGPEFLTYFQNEAQLEKSRLLSDRFSAERPKGSFSTLEIQRTEQGDSAMYLCASSLLDRGANEKLFFGSGTQLSVL.

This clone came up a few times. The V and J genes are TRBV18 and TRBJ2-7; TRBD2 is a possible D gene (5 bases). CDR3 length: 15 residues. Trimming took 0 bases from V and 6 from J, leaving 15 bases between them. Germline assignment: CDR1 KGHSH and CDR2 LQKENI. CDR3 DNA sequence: TGTGCCAGCTCACCACCGAGCATGGGAGCTGGCGAGCAGTACTTC. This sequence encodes CASSPPSMGAGEQYF.

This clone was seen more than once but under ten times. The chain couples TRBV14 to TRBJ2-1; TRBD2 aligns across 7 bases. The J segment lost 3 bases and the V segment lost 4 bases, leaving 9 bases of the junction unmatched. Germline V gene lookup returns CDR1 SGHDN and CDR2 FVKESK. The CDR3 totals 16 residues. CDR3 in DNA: TGTGCCAGCAGCCCTACTAGCGCGAACTTCTACAATGAGCAGTTCTTC. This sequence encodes CASSPTSANFYNEQFF.

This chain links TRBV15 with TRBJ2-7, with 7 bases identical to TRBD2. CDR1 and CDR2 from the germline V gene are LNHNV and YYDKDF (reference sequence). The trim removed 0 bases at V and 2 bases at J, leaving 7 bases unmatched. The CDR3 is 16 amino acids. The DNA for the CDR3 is TGTGCCACCAGCAGAGAGGCGGGAGACATTACCTACGAGCAGTACTTC. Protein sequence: CATSREAGDITYEQYF.

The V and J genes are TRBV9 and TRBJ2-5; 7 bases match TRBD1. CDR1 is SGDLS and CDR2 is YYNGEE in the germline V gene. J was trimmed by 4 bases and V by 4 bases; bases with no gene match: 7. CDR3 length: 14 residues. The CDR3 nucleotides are TGTGCCAGCAGCCCCCGACAGGGACGAGAGACCCAGTACTTC. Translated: CASSPRQGRETQYF.

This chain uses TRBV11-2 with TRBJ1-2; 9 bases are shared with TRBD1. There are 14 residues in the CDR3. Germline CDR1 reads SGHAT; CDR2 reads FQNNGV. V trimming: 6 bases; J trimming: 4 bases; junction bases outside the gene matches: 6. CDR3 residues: CASRRGTGLYGYTF. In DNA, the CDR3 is TGTGCCAGCAGGCGAGGGACAGGGCTCTATGGCTACACCTTC.

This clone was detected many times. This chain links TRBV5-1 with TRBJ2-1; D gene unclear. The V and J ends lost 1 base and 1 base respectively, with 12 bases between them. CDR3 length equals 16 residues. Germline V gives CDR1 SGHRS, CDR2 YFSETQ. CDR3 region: CASSLNPLGSYNEQFF. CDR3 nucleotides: TGCGCCAGCAGCTTGAACCCATTGGGTTCCTACAATGAGCAGTTCTTC.

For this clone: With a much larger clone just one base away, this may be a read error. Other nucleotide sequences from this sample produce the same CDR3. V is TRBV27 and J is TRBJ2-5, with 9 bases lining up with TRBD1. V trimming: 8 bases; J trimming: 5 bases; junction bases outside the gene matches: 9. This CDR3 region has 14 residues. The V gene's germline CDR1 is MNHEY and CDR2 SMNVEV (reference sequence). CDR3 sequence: CASGRDRVGETQYF. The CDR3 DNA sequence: TGTGCCAGCGGGCGGGACAGGGTGGGCGAGACCCAGTACTTC.

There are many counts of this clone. The DNA for the CDR3 is TGCAGCGCAGACCCCGGGACAGGGGGCACCGGGGAGCTGTTTTTT. Translating it yields CSADPGTGGTGELFF. The rearrangement joins TRBV29-1 to TRBJ2-2; TRBD1 aligns across 11 bases. Germline CDR1 reads SQVTM; CDR2 reads ANQGSEA. The CDR3 contains 15 residues. J gave up 4 bases and V 7 bases, and 8 bases lay outside the gene matches.

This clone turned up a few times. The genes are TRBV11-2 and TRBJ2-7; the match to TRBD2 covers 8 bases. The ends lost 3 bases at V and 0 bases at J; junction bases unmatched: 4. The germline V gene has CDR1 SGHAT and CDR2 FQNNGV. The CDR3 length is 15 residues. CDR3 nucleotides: TGTGCCAGCAGCTTTGGGACTAGGGGCTCCTACGAGCAGTACTTC. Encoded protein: CASSFGTRGSYEQYF. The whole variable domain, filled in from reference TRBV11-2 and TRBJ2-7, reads EAGVAQSPRYKIIEKRQSVAFWCNPISGHATLYWYQQILGQGPKLLIQFQNNGVVDDSQLPKDRFSAERLKGVDSTLKIQPAKLEDSAVYLCASSFGTRGSYEQYFGPGTRLTVT.

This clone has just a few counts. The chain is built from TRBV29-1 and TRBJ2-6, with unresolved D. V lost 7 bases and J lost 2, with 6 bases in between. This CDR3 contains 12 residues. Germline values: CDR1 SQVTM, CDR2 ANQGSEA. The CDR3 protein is CSATAGANVLTF. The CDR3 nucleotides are TGCAGCGCGACTGCTGGGGCCAACGTCCTGACTTTC. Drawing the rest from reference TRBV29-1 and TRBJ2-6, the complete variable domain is SAVISQKPSRDICQRGTSLTIQCQVDSQVTMMFWYRQQPGQSLTLIATANQGSEATYESGFVIDKFPISRPNLTFSTLTVSNMSPEDSSIYLCSATAGANVLTFGAGSRLTVL.

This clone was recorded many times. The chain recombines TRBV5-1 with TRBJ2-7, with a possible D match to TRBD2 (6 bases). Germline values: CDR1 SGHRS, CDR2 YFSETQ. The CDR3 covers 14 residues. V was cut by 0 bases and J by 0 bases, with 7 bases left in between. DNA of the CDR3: TGCGCCAGCAGCTTGGCCGGGAGCTCCTACGAGCAGTACTTC. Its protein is CASSLAGSSYEQYF.

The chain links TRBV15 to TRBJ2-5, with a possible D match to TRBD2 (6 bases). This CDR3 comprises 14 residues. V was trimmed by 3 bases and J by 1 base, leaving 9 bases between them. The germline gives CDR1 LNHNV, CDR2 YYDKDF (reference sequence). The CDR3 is CATSRRGVQETQYF. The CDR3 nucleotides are TGTGCCACCAGCAGGCGGGGCGTCCAAGAGACCCAGTACTTC. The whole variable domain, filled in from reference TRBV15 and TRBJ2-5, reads DAMVIQNPRYQVTQFGKPVTLSCSQTLNHNVMYWYQQKSSQAPKLLFHYYDKDFNNEADTPDNFQSRRPNTSFCFLDIRSPGLGDTAMYLCATSRRGVQETQYFGPGTRLLVL.

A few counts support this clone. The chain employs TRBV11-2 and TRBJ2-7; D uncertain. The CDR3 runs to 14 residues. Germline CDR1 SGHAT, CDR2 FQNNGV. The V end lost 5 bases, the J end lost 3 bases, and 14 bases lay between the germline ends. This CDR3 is CASSPPIVRYEQYF. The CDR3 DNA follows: TGTGCCAGCAGCCCCCCCATAGTCCGCTACGAGCAGTACTTC.

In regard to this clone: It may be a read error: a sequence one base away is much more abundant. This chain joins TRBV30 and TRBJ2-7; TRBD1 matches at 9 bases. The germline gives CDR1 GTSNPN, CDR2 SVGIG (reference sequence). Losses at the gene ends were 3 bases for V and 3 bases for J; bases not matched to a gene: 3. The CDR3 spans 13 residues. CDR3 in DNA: TGTGCCTGGAGGCGGGACAGGGTCTACGAGCAGTACTTC. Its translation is CAWRRDRVYEQYF.

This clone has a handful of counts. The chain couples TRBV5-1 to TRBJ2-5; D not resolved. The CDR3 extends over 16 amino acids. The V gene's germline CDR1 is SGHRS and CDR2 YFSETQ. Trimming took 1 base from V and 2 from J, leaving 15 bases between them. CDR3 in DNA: TGCGCCAGCAGCTTGATCGGAACAGCCCAACAAGAGACCCAGTACTTC. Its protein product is CASSLIGTAQQETQYF.

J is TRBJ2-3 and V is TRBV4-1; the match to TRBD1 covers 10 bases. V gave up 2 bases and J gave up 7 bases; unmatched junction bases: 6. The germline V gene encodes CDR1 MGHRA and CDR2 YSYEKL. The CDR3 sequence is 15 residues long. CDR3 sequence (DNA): TGCGCCAGCAGCCAACCGGGACAGGGGTCCAATACGCAGTATTTT. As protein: CASSQPGQGSNTQYF.

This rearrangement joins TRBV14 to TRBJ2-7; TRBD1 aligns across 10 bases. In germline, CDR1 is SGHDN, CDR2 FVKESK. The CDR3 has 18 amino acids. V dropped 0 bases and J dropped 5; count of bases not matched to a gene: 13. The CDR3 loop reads CASSQEKFVGTGDHEQYF. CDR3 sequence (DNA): TGTGCCAGCAGCCAAGAGAAGTTTGTGGGGACAGGGGACCACGAGCAGTACTTC.

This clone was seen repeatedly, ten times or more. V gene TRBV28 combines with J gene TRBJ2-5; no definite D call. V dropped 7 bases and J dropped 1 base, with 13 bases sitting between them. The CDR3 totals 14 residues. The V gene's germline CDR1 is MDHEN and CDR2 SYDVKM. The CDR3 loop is CASIPDGPQETQYF. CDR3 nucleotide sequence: TGTGCCAGCATCCCGGACGGCCCCCAAGAGACCCAGTACTTC.

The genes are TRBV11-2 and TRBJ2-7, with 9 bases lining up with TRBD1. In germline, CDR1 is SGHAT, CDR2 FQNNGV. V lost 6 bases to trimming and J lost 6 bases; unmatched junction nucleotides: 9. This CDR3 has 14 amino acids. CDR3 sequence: CASRRPGQGREQYF. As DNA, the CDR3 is TGTGCCAGCAGGAGACCGGGACAGGGACGCGAGCAGTACTTC.

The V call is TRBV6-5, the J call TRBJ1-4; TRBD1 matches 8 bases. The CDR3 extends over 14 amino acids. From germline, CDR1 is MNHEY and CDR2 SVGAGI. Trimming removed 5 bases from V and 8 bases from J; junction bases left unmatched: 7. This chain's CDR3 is CASSRTGIDEKLFF. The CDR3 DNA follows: TGTGCCAGCAGTCGGACAGGGATTGACGAAAAACTGTTTTTT.

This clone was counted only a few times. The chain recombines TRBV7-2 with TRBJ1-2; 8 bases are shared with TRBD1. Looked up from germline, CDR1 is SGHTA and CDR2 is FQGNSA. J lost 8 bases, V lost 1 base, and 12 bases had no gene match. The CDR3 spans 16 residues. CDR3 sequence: CASSLVGAQGAIGYTF. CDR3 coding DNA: TGTGCCAGCAGCTTAGTAGGCGCGCAGGGGGCCATCGGCTACACCTTC.

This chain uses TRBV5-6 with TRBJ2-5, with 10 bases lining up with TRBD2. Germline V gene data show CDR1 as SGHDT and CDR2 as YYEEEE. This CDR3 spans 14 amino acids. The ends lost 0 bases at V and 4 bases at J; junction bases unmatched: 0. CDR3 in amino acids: CASSLGLAGETQYF. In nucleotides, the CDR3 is TGTGCCAGCAGCTTGGGACTAGCGGGAGAGACCCAGTACTTC.

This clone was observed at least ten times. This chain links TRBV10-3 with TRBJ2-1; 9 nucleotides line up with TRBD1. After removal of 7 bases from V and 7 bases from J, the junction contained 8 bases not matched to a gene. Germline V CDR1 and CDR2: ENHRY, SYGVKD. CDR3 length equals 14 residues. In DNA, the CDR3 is TGTGCCATCACCCAACCGGGACAGGGTAATGAGCAGTTCTTC. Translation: CAITQPGQGNEQFF.

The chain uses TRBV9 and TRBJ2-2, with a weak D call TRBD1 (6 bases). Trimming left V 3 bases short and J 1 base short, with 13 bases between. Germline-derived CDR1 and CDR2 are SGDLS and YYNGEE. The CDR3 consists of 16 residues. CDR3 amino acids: CASSAQLRGNTGELFF. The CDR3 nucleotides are TGTGCCAGCAGCGCTCAGCTCAGGGGGAACACCGGGGAGCTGTTTTTT.

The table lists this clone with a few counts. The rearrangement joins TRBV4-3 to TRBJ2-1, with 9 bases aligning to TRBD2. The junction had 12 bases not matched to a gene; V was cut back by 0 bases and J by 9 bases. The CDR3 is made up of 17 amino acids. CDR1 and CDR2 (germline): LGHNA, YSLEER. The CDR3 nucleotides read TGCGCCAGCAGCCAAGATACCCCCTTTAGCGGGAGACTTGAGCAGTTCTTC. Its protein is CASSQDTPFSGRLEQFF.

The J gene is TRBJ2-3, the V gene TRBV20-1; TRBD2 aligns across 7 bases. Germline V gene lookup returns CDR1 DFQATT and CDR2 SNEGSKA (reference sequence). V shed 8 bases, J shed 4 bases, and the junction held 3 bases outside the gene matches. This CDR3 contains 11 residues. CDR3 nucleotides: TGCAGTTGTGGGAGGGCAGATACGCAGTATTTT. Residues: CSCGRADTQYF.

The CDR3 here is CASSLGVGKLNTEAFF. CDR3 nucleotide sequence: TGTGCCAGCAGTTTGGGTGTAGGCAAACTGAACACTGAAGCTTTCTTT. The J gene is TRBJ1-1, the V gene TRBV6-5; D is ambiguous. Looked up from germline, CDR1 is MNHEY and CDR2 is SVGAGI. This CDR3 is 16 amino acids long. V shed 4 bases and J shed 0 bases, with 15 bases lying between them.